The 21 T cell receptor beta chains below were found in one sample sequenced in a study of T cell changes during pregnancy in multiple sclerosis. This table comes from immunoSEQ multiplex PCR, and its TCRdb copy is limited to in-frame clones, with some not included. The table lists 38,000 or so clones, about 90% of them singletons. Material: CD4+ T cells from peripheral blood mononuclear cells, obtained in the second trimester of pregnancy. Receptors originate from a female donor in good health, enrolled as a control in a pregnancy study.

V usage is TRBV5-6 and J usage is TRBJ2-3; 7 bases are shared with TRBD1. Trimming removed 4 bases from V and 2 bases from J; junction bases left unmatched: 10. The CDR3 is made up of 16 amino acids. Germline V gene data show CDR1 as SGHDT and CDR2 as YYEEEE. The CDR3 region is CASSRRTGWYTDTQYF. CDR3 in DNA: TGTGCCAGCAGCCGCCGGACAGGTTGGTACACAGATACGCAGTATTTT. The variable domain in full, with the rest retrieved from reference TRBV5-6 and TRBJ2-3, is DAGVTQSPTHLIKTRGQQVTLRCSPKSGHDTVSWYQQALGQGPQFIFQYYEEEERQRGNFPDRFSGHQFPNYSSELNVNALLLGDSALYLCASSRRTGWYTDTQYFGPGTRLTVL.

This clone was counted once. This chain links TRBV5-1 with TRBJ1-1; D is possibly TRBD1 (6 bases). Trimming took off 2 bases at V and 3 bases at J, with 11 bases between the two ends. Germline assignment: CDR1 SGHRS and CDR2 YFSETQ. CDR3 length: 14 amino acids. CDR3 nucleotide sequence: TGCGCCAGCAGCTTTAGATCAGGGGACACTGAAGCTTTCTTT. It codes for CASSFRSGDTEAFF.

This chain connects TRBV2 to TRBJ1-2; TRBD1 matches at 7 bases. V shed 5 bases, J shed 4 bases, and the junction held 7 bases outside the gene matches. This CDR3 is built from 14 residues. CDR1 is SNHLY and CDR2 is FYNNEI in the germline V gene. For the CDR3, the DNA is TGTGCCAGCAGTCGAGACAGGGTTTTCTATGGCTACACCTTC. This codes for CASSRDRVFYGYTF.

The chain links TRBV28 to TRBJ2-7, with D possibly being TRBD2 (5 bases). Trimming took 3 bases from V and 4 from J, leaving 13 bases between them. The CDR3 has 14 amino acids. The germline CDR1 and CDR2 sequences are MDHEN and SYDVKM. This CDR3 reads CASSFRTRGYEQYF. The CDR3 DNA reads TGTGCCAGCAGTTTTCGGACCCGAGGGTACGAGCAGTACTTC.

Note on this clone: No conserved phenylalanine or tryptophan ends this CDR3, so it is likely a read error. The chain recombines TRBV7-9 with TRBJ1-2; TRBD1 matches at 7 bases. With 2 bases clipped from V and 8 bases from J, the junction kept 14 bases outside the gene matches. The CDR3 is made up of 16 amino acids. Looked up from germline, CDR1 is SEHNR and CDR2 is FQNEAQ (reference sequence). The CDR3 sequence: CASSLQTARGQAGYTS. The CDR3 DNA reads TGTGCCAGCAGCTTACAAACAGCAAGAGGACAGGCGGGCTACACCTCC.

The V gene is TRBV9, the J gene TRBJ2-2, with D possibly matching TRBD1 (5 bases). The CDR3 contains 16 residues. Germline V CDR1 and CDR2: SGDLS, YYNGEE. V lost 0 bases and J lost 0, with 9 bases in between. CDR3 coding DNA: TGTGCCAGCAGCGTAGTTGCCAGGGCGAACACCGGGGAGCTGTTTTTT. Translated, it gives CASSVVARANTGELFF.

The V call is TRBV4-2, the J call TRBJ2-5, with TRBD2 identical over 14 bases. CDR1 LGHNA and CDR2 YNFKEQ come from the germline V gene. The CDR3 loop spans 17 amino acids. Trimming took 4 bases from V and 5 from J; bases not matched to a gene: 9. The chain's CDR3 is CASSPQPTSGGAETQYF. The CDR3 DNA reads TGTGCCAGCAGCCCTCAACCGACTAGCGGGGGGGCCGAGACCCAGTACTTC.

The V and J genes are TRBV28 and TRBJ1-1; D call uncertain. Trimming took 5 bases from V and 1 from J, leaving 14 bases between them. The germline V gene encodes CDR1 MDHEN and CDR2 SYDVKM. The CDR3 extends over 15 amino acids. CDR3 loop: CASSPTQAGNTEAFF. The CDR3 DNA reads as TGTGCCAGCAGTCCCACCCAGGCCGGGAACACTGAAGCTTTCTTT.

The V gene is TRBV7-6, the J gene TRBJ1-3, with D maybe TRBD1 (6 bases). This CDR3 is built from 14 residues. V was clipped by 6 bases and J by 1 base, with 10 bases between them. Looked up from germline, CDR1 is SGHVS and CDR2 is FNYEAQ. The CDR3, as DNA: TGTGCCAGCAGGCCCAGGGGTTCTGGAAACACCATATATTTT. It specifies CASRPRGSGNTIYF. The variable domain in full, with the rest retrieved from reference TRBV7-6 and TRBJ1-3, is GAGVSQSPRYKVTKRGQDVALRCDPISGHVSLYWYRQALGQGPEFLTYFNYEAQQDKSGLPNDRFSAERPEGSISTLTIQRTEQRDSAMYRCASRPRGSGNTIYFGEGSWLTVV.

This sequence joins TRBV7-8 and TRBJ2-1; perhaps TRBD2 as D (5 bases). CDR3 length equals 16 residues. Germline CDR1 and CDR2: SGHVS and FQNEAQ. V was pared by 7 bases and J by 7 bases, with 23 bases between. The CDR3 sequence is CASTKSGVRDSNEQFF. DNA for the CDR3: TGTGCCAGCACCAAGAGCGGAGTTAGGGATTCGAATGAGCAGTTCTTC. The complete variable domain, with remaining parts taken from reference TRBV7-8 and TRBJ2-1, reads GAGVSQSPRYKVAKRGQDVALRCDPISGHVSLFWYQQALGQGPEFLTYFQNEAQLDKSGLPSDRFFAERPEGSVSTLKIQRTQQEDSAVYLCASTKSGVRDSNEQFFGPGTRLTVL.

In DNA, the CDR3 is TGTGCCAGCAGCTTAAGGAACAGGATTGCTGAAGCTTTCTTT. Translating gives CASSLRNRIAEAFF. The J gene is TRBJ1-1, the V gene TRBV13; D is perhaps TRBD1 (5 bases). Looked up from germline, CDR1 is PRHDT and CDR2 is FYEKMQ (reference sequence). The V end lost 2 bases, the J end lost 6 bases, and 13 bases lay between the germline ends. The CDR3 runs to 14 residues.

The genes are TRBV28 and TRBJ2-2; a weak D match, TRBD1 (6 bases). Germline V gene sequence: CDR1 MDHEN, CDR2 SYDVKM. Trimming pared 6 bases from V and 0 bases from J, leaving 8 bases between. CDR3 length equals 14 residues. The CDR3 sequence: CASRGDTNTGELFF. CDR3 in DNA: TGTGCCAGCAGGGGGGACACGAACACCGGGGAGCTGTTTTTT.

This chain uses TRBV5-6 with TRBJ1-5; no reliable D call. V lost 1 base and J 4 bases, leaving 12 bases between the germline ends. The CDR3 is 15 amino acids. The V gene's germline CDR1 is SGHDT and CDR2 YYEEEE. CDR3 amino acids: CASSLRPPVNQPQHF. DNA of the CDR3: TGTGCCAGCAGCTTGCGCCCGCCAGTGAATCAGCCCCAGCATTTT. Full variable domain (outside the CDR3, taken from reference TRBV5-6 and TRBJ1-5): DAGVTQSPTHLIKTRGQQVTLRCSPKSGHDTVSWYQQALGQGPQFIFQYYEEEERQRGNFPDRFSGHQFPNYSSELNVNALLLGDSALYLCASSLRPPVNQPQHFGDGTRLSIL.

The chain combines TRBV30 with TRBJ2-7; 8 nucleotides agree with TRBD2. Germline CDR1 is GTSNPN and CDR2 is SVGIG (reference sequence). This CDR3 contains 14 residues. V dropped 2 bases and J dropped 2; count of bases not matched to a gene: 5. CDR3 region: CAWSPRGGTYEQYF. CDR3 in DNA: TGTGCCTGGAGTCCACGGGGGGGAACCTACGAGCAGTACTTC.

This rearrangement joins TRBV5-8 to TRBJ2-5; a possible D gene is TRBD2 (6 bases). The V end was cut by 4 bases, the J end by 3 bases, with 10 bases between. The length of the CDR3 is 13 residues. Germline V gene lookup returns CDR1 SGHTS and CDR2 YDEGEE. For the CDR3, the DNA is TGTGCCAGCAGCCCCCGGGGGAAAGAGACCCAGTACTTC. It encodes CASSPRGKETQYF.

The chain employs TRBV7-3 and TRBJ1-2; D is unresolved. CDR1 and CDR2 from the germline V gene are SGHTA and FQGTGA. Trimming left V 5 bases short and J 6 bases short, with 16 bases between. The CDR3 runs 14 residues. The CDR3 spells CASSLGGLADGYTF. The CDR3 bases are TGTGCCAGCAGCCTCGGAGGGTTGGCTGATGGCTACACCTTC.

This chain uses TRBV5-5 with TRBJ1-1; 9 nucleotides line up with TRBD1. This CDR3 is 15 amino acids long. Germline loops: CDR1 SGHKS, CDR2 YYEKEE (reference sequence). V trimming: 2 bases; J trimming: 3 bases; junction bases outside the gene matches: 5. CDR3 in amino acids: CASSFRDRVDTEAFF. CDR3 nucleotides: TGTGCCAGCAGCTTCAGGGACAGGGTGGACACTGAAGCTTTCTTT.

The gene calls are TRBV7-2 and TRBJ1-6; perhaps TRBD1 as D (5 bases). V gave up 2 bases and J gave up 4 bases, with 9 bases separating them. The CDR3 sequence is 15 residues long. Germline V gene lookup returns CDR1 SGHTA and CDR2 FQGNSA. This CDR3 reads CASSLIGQYNSPLHF. Written as DNA, the CDR3 is TGTGCCAGCAGCTTAATCGGACAATATAATTCACCCCTCCACTTT.

This chain links TRBV11-3 with TRBJ1-5, with TRBD1 as a possible D gene (6 bases). The V end was cut by 7 bases, the J end by 0 bases, with 16 bases between. In germline, CDR1 is SGHNT, CDR2 YENEEA. This CDR3 region has 16 residues. CDR3: CASTTTRGNSNQPQHF. CDR3 coding DNA: TGTGCCAGCACCACGACCAGGGGTAATAGCAATCAGCCCCAGCATTTT.

This chain connects TRBV19 to TRBJ1-6; 7 positions agree with TRBD1. J lost 8 bases, V lost 5 bases, and 9 bases had no gene match. CDR1 and CDR2 from the germline V gene are LNHDA and SQIVND (reference sequence). The CDR3 has 15 amino acids. The CDR3 bases are TGTGCCAGTAGTGTAACGGGACAGCCTCATTCACCCCTCCACTTT. Amino acids: CASSVTGQPHSPLHF. The full variable domain, in which reference TRBV19 and TRBJ1-6 provide the parts outside the CDR3, is DGGITQSPKYLFRKEGQNVTLSCEQNLNHDAMYWYRQDPGQGLRLIYYSQIVNDFQKGDIAEGYSVSREKKESFPLTVTSAQKNPTAFYLCASSVTGQPHSPLHFGNGTRLTVT.

This clone occurred once. The V and J genes are TRBV14 and TRBJ2-2; TRBD2 is a possible D gene (7 bases). Trimming took 4 bases from V and 5 from J, leaving 14 bases between them. Per the germline V gene, CDR1 is SGHDN and CDR2 is FVKESK. The CDR3 extends over 15 amino acids. The CDR3 DNA follows: TGTGCCAGCAGCCTTACAGGGAGGGGGACCGGGGAGCTGTTTTTT. This gives the protein CASSLTGRGTGELFF.